This T cell receptor (beta chain) was sequenced for a study of blood T cell repertoires in COVID-19. Study details: Sites across the United States, Italy and Spain contributed samples from acute and convalescent COVID-19. Nucleic acid was either cDNA or gDNA, and it came from T cells, B-cell-depleted T cells, or PBMCs.

The CDR3 length is 17 residues. The germline CDR1 and CDR2 sequences are LGHDT and YNNKEL (reference sequence). V shed 0 bases and J shed 6 bases, with 18 bases lying between them. Per the original data handling: Nucleated cell number was recorded as an estimate derived from reference gene primer amplification. TCRdb keeps only in-frame clones here, not all; method: immunoSEQ multiplex PCR. V and J calls and clone size follow that table, whereas D and trimming were derived from the DNA. This table holds about 120,000 clones, over 75% found once. Seattle cases were enrolled at active infection and followed longitudinally.

This chain links TRBV3-1 (or the pseudogene TRBV3-2) with TRBJ2-1; tentative D call: TRBD2 (6 bases). Sequencing was done on a sample of peripheral blood. The TCR originated in a man aged 25 to 40 with COVID-19, enrolled during active disease. The CDR3 DNA reads TGTGCCAGCAGCCAAGATACGGGGGATGTTCCGTTCAATGAGCAGTTCTTC. Translated, it gives CASSQDTGDVPFNEQFF.